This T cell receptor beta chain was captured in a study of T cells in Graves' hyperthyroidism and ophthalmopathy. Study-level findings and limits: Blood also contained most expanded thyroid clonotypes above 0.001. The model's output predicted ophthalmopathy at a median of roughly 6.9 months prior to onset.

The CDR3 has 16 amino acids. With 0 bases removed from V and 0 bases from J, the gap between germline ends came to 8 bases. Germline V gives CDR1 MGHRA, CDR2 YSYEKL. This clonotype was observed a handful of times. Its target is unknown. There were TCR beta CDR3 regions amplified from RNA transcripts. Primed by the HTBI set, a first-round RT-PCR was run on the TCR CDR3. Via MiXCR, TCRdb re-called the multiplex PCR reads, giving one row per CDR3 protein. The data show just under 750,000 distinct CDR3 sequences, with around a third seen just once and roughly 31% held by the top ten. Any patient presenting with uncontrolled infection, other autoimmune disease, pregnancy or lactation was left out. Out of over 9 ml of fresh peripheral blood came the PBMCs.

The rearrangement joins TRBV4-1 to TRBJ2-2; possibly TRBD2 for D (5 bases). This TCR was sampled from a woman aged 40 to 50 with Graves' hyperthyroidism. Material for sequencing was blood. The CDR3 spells CASSQEDSSNTGELFF. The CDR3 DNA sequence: TGCGCCAGCAGCCAAGAGGACTCGTCGAACACCGGGGAGCTGTTTTTT.